This T cell receptor (beta chain) was captured by sequencing in a study of beta chain features in type 1 diabetes. Whole-study context: Summed over all samples, the examined sorted cells came to 100 million to 130 million.

Study-wide findings and caveats: When Type 1 diabetes patients were examined, their TCRB CDR3s proved moderately but significantly shorter in all four CD4+ subsets. The study found that naive, central memory and Treg TCRB repertoires appeared more similar in patients than in healthy donors.

Trimming cost V 2 bases and J 6 bases; bases outside gene matches: 6. CDR3 size: 16 residues. Germline V gene data show CDR1 as MGHDK and CDR2 as SYGVNS. As regards this clone: Its matching antigen is unknown.

The investigators reverse transcribed all of the isolated RNA, so they sequenced expressed TCRB transcripts. Sequenced by immunoSEQ multiplex PCR; TCRdb stores in-frame clones only, minus some. The sample consists of some 200,000 clones, roughly 17% of them appearing once. One heparinised draw of blood, averaging roughly 110 mL, came from each donor. Stem cell-like memory, regulatory, central memory and naive CD4+ cells were sorted via CD45RO/CCR7/CD25/CD127/CD95/CD27. The sequence was obtained from a man aged 25 to 40 with type 1 diabetes. The gene calls are TRBV25-1 and TRBJ2-1, with 11 bases fitting TRBD1. The sample taken for sequencing was naive CD4+ T cells from blood. The CDR3 sequence: CASSETDRGLSNEQFF. Here the CDR3 DNA reads TGTGCCAGCAGTGAAACGGACAGGGGGCTAAGCAATGAGCAGTTCTTC.